This TCR beta chain was recorded in a study of T cell repertoires in cytomegalovirus infection. As for the study in general: The study used recently identified HLA-C-restricted and well-studied HLA-B-restricted CMV epitopes. TCR beta signatures that were public indicated CMV infection and matching HLA type. Points from the study as a whole: Summed frequency of public TCR beta families distinguished CMV carriers with the relevant HLA. Ex vivo, HLA-C-restricted CMV-specific TCR beta clonotypes prevailed over the rest of the response.

Each CDR3 protein gets one entry after TCRdb re-called the reads with MiXCR. The profile covers 27,000 or so distinct CDR3 sequences, with around 19% appearing a single time and 80% to 90% taken by the ten largest. This clonotype showed up just a few times. Its cognate antigen is unknown. The V gene's germline CDR1 is MNHNS and CDR2 SASEGT. V was shortened by 8 bases and J by 2 bases, with 13 bases between the two germline ends. This CDR3 is built from 14 residues. The TCR comes from a human donor in good health (CMV status not recorded). Some clones in this sample may be carry-over from other donors' samples. The V and J genes are TRBV6-1 and TRBJ2-1; no reliable D call. The material sequenced was CD8+ T cells from cultured PBMCs, taken from culture after CMV antigen stimulation. The CDR3 sequence: CASDPQSPYNEQFF. CDR3 DNA sequence: TGTGCCAGCGATCCACAGAGTCCCTACAATGAGCAGTTCTTC.